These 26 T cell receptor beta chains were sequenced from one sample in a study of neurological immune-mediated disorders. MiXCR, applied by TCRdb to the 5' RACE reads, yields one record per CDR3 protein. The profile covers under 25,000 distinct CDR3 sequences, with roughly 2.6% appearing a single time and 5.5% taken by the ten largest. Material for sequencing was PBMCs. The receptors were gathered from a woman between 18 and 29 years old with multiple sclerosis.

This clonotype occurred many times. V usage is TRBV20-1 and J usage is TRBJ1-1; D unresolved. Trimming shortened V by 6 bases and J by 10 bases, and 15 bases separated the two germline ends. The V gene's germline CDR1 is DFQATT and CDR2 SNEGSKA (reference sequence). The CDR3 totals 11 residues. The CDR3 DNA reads TGCAGTGCCGTAAAGGCACCGGGAGCTTTCTTT. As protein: CSAVKAPGAFF.

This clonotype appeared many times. DNA of the CDR3: TGCGCCAGCAGCTTGGTCGAGATAGATACGCAGTATTTT. Translation gives CASSLVEIDTQYF. V is TRBV5-1 and J is TRBJ2-3; D remains ambiguous. Germline V lookup: CDR1 SGHRS, CDR2 YFSETQ. CDR3 length equals 13 residues. The V gene lost 0 bases and the J gene lost 5 bases, with 7 bases spanning the gap. The variable domain in full, completed from reference TRBV5-1 and TRBJ2-3, reads KAGVTQTPRYLIKTRGQQVTLSCSPISGHRSVSWYQQTPGQGLQFLFEYFSETQRNKGNFPGRFSGRQFSNSRSEMNVSTLELGDSALYLCASSLVEIDTQYFGPGTRLTVL.

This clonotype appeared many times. The CDR3, as DNA: TGTGCCAGCAGCAAAGAGGGGGGGGGACCCTATGGCTACACCTTC. Translating gives CASSKEGGGPYGYTF. The gene calls are TRBV7-6 and TRBJ1-2; TRBD1 is a possible D gene (6 bases). V was trimmed by 5 bases and J by 4 bases, leaving 17 bases between them. The germline gives CDR1 SGHVS, CDR2 FNYEAQ. The CDR3 loop spans 15 amino acids.

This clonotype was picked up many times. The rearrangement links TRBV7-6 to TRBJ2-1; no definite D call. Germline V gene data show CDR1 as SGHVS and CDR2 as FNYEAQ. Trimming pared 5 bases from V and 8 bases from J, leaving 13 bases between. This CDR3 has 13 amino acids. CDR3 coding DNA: TGTGCCAGCAGCGGATGGACGGGCCATGAGCAGTTCTTC. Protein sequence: CASSGWTGHEQFF.

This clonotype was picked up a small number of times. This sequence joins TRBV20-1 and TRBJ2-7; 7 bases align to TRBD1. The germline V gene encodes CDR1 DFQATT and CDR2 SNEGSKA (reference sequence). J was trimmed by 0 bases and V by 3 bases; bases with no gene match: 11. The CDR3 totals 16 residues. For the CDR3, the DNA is TGCAGTGCTAGTCCCGGGACAGCTCCCAGCTCCTACGAGCAGTACTTC. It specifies CSASPGTAPSSYEQYF.

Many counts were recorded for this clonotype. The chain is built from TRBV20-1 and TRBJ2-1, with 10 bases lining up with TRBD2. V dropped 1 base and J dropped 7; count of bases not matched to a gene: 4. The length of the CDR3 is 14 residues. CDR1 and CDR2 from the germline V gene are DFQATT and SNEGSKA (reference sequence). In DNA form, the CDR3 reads TGCAGTGCTAGAGGTTTGGGACTAGCGAATGAGCAGTTCTTC. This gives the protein CSARGLGLANEQFF.

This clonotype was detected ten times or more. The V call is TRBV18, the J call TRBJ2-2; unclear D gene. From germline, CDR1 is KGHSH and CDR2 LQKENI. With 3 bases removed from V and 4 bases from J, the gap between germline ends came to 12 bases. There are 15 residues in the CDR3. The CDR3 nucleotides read TGTGCCAGCTCACCGGTCCTTACCCTCACCGGGGAGCTGTTTTTT. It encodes CASSPVLTLTGELFF.

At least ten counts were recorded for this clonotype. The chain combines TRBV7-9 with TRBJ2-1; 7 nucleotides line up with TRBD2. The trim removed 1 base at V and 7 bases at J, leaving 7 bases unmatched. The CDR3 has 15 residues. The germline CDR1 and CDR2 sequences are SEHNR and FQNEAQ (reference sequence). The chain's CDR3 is CASSLEAGSNNEQFF. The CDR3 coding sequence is TGTGCCAGCAGCTTAGAAGCGGGATCGAATAATGAGCAGTTCTTC. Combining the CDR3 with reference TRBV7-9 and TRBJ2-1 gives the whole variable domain DTGVSQNPRHKITKRGQNVTFRCDPISEHNRLYWYRQTLGQGPEFLTYFQNEAQLEKSRLLSDRFSAERPKGSFSTLEIQRTEQGDSAMYLCASSLEAGSNNEQFFGPGTRLTVL.

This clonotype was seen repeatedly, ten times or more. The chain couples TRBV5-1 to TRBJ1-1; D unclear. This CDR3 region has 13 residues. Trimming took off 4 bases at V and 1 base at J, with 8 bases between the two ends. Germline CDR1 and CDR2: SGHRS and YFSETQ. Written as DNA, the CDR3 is TGCGCCAGCAGCCCCGGAGAGAACACTGAAGCTTTCTTT. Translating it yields CASSPGENTEAFF.

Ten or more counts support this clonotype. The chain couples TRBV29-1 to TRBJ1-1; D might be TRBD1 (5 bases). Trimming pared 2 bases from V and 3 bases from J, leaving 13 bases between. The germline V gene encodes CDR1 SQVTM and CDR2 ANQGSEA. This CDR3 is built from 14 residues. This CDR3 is CSVELATDYTEAFF. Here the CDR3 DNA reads TGCAGCGTTGAACTTGCGACAGACTACACTGAAGCTTTCTTT.

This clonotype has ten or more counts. The CDR3 DNA is TGTGCCAGCAGCGAACAGGTCCGAGGGGAGACCCAGTACTTC. It specifies CASSEQVRGETQYF. This sequence joins TRBV9 and TRBJ2-5; D is possibly TRBD1 or TRBD2 (5 bases each). Per the germline V gene, CDR1 is SGDLS and CDR2 is YYNGEE. This CDR3 is built from 14 residues. V was cut by 3 bases and J by 5 bases, with 14 bases left in between.

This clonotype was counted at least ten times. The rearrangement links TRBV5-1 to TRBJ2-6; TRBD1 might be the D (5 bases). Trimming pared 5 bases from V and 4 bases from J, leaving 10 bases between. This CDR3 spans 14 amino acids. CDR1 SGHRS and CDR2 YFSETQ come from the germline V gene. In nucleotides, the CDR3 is TGCGCCAGCAGTCAGGGCTCAGGGGCCAACGTCCTGACTTTC. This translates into CASSQGSGANVLTF.

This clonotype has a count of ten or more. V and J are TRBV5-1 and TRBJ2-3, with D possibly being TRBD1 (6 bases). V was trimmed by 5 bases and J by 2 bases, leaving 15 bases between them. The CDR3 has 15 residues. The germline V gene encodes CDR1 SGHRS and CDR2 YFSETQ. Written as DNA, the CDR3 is TGCGCCAGCAGGTTTCAGGGGCATTCCACAGATACGCAGTATTTT. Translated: CASRFQGHSTDTQYF.

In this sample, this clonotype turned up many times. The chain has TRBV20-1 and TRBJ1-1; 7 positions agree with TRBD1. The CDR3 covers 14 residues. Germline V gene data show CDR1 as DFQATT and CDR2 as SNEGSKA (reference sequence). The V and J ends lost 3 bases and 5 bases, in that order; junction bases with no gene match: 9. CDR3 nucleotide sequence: TGCAGTGCTAGGTCCCCAGACAGGGAAACTGAAGCTTTCTTT. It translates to CSARSPDRETEAFF.

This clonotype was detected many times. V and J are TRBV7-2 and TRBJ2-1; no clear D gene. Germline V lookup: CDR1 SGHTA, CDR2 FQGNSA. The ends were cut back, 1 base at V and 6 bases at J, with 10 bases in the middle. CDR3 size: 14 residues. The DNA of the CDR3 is TGTGCCAGCAGCTTAGTGGCGACTTTCAATGAGCAGTTCTTC. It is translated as CASSLVATFNEQFF.

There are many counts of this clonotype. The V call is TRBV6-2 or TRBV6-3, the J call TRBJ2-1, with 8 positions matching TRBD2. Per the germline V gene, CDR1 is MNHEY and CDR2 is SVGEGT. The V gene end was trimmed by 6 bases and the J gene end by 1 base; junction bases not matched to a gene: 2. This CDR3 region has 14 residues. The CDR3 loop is CASSPGGSYNEQFF. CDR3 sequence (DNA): TGTGCCAGCAGCCCGGGGGGGTCCTACAATGAGCAGTTCTTC.

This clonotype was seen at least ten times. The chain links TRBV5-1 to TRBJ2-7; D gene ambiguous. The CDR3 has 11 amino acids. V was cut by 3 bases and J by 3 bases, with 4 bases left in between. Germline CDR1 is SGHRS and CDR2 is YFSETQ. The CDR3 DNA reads TGCGCCAGCAGCTCCAACTACGAGCAGTACTTC. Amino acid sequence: CASSSNYEQYF.

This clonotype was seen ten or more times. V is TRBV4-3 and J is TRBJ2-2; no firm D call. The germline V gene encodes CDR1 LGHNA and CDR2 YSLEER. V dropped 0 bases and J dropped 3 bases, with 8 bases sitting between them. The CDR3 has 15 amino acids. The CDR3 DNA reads TGCGCCAGCAGCCAAGAGTTGACCGACACCGGGGAGCTGTTTTTT. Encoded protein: CASSQELTDTGELFF.

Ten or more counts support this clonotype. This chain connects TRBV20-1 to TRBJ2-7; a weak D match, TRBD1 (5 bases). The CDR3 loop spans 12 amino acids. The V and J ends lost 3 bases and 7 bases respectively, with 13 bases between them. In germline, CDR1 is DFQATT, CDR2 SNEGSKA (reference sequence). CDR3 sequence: CSASFREKEQYF. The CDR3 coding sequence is TGCAGTGCTAGTTTCAGGGAAAAGGAGCAGTACTTC.

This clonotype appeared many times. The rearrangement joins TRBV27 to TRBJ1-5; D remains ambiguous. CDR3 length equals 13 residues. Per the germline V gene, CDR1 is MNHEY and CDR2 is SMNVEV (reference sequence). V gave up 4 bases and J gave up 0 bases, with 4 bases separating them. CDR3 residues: CASSSLSNQPQHF. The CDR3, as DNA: TGTGCCAGCAGTTCGCTTAGCAATCAGCCCCAGCATTTT.

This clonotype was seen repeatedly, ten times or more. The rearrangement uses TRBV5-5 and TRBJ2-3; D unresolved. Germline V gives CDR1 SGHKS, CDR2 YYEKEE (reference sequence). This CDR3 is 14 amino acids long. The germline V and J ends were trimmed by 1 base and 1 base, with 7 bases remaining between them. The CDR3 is CASSLRLGTDTQYF. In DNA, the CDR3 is TGTGCCAGCAGCTTGAGGTTAGGCACAGATACGCAGTATTTT. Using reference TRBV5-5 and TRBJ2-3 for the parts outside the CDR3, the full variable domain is DAGVTQSPTHLIKTRGQQVTLRCSPISGHKSVSWYQQVLGQGPQFIFQYYEKEERGRGNFPDRFSARQFPNYSSELNVNALLLGDSALYLCASSLRLGTDTQYFGPGTRLTVL.

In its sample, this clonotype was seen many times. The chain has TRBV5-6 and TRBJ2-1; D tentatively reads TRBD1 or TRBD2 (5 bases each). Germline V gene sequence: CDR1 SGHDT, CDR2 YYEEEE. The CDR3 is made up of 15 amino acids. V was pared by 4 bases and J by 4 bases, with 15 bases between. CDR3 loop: CASSGDPRDYNEQFF. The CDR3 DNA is TGTGCCAGCAGCGGGGACCCCAGAGATTACAATGAGCAGTTCTTC.

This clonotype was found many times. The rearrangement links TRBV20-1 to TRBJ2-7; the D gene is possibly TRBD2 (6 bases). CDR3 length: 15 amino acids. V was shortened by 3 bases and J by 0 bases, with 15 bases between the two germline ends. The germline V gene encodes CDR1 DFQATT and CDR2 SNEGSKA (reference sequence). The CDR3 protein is CSARGGVSYSYEQYF. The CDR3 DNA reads TGCAGTGCTAGGGGGGGAGTCAGTTACTCCTACGAGCAGTACTTC.

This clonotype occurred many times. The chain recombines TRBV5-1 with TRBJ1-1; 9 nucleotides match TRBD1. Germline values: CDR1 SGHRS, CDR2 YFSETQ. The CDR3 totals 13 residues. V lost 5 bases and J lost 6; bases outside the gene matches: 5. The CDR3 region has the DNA TGCGCCAGCAGGGGGACAGGGTCTTCTGAAGCTTTCTTT. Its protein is CASRGTGSSEAFF. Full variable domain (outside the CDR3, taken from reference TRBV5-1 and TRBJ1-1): KAGVTQTPRYLIKTRGQQVTLSCSPISGHRSVSWYQQTPGQGLQFLFEYFSETQRNKGNFPGRFSGRQFSNSRSEMNVSTLELGDSALYLCASRGTGSSEAFFGQGTRLTVV.

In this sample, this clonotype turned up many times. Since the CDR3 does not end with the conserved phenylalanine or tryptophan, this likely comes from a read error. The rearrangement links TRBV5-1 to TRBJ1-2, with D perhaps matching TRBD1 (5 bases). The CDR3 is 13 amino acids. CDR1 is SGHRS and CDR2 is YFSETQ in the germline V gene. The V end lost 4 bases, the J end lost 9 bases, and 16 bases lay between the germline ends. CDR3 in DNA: TGCGCCAGCAGCCCCGTGAGAGGGGAGAGCTACACCTGC. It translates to CASSPVRGESYTC.

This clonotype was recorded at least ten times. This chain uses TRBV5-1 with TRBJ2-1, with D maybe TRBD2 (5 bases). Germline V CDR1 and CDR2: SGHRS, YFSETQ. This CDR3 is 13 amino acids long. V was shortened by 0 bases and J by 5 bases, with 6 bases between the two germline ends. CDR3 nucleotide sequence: TGCGCCAGCAGCTTGGCACTAGACAATGAGCAGTTCTTC. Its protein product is CASSLALDNEQFF.